This TCR beta chain was sequenced in a study of T cells in Graves' hyperthyroidism and ophthalmopathy. General study results and limits: Most clonotypes expanded in thyroid above 0.001 were likewise present in blood. The model foresaw ophthalmopathy a median around 6.4 months prior to onset.

Stable hyperthyroidism: no ophthalmopathy progression over 18 months of follow-up. RNA transcripts gave rise to amplified TCR beta CDR3 regions. An initial round of RT-PCR targeting the TCR CDR3 relied on the HTBI primer set. TCRdb ran MiXCR on the multiplex PCR reads and lists one entry per CDR3 protein. The repertoire has over 150,000 distinct CDR3 sequences, about a sixth of them found once; the top ten carry roughly 49%. This clonotype appeared a few times. Its antigen is still unknown. The sequence was collected from a woman in her 50s with Graves' hyperthyroidism. Sequencing was carried out using blood.

The CDR3 DNA reads TGTGCCATCAGGGCGGGGGTAGCGGGACCCTACAATGAGCAGTTCTTC. This translates into CAIRAGVAGPYNEQFF. The rearrangement uses TRBV10-3 and TRBJ2-1, with 8 bases matching TRBD2. Germline V gives CDR1 ENHRY, CDR2 SYGVKD. CDR3 size: 16 residues. With V trimmed by 6 bases and J by 2 bases, 9 bases remained unmatched.